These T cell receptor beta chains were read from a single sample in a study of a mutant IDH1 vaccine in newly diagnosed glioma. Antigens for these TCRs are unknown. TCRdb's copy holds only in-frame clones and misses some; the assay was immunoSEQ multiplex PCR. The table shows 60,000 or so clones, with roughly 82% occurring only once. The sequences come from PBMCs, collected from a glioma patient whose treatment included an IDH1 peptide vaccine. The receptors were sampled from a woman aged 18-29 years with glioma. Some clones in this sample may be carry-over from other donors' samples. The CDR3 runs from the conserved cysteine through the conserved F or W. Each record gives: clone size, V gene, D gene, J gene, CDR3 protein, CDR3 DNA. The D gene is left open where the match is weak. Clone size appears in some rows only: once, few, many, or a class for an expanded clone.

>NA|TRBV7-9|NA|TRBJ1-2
CASSLVTGGVGDGYTF
TGTGCCAGCAGCTTAGTGACAGGCGGGGTTGGAGATGGCTACACCTTC
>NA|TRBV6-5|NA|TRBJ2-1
CASREQGVYNEQFF
TGTGCCAGCAGGGAACAGGGCGTTTACAATGAGCAGTTCTTC
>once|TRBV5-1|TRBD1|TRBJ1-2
CASSANRGGSYGYTF
TGCGCCAGCAGCGCAAACAGGGGAGGTAGCTATGGCTACACCTTC
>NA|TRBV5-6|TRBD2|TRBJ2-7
CASSRKLSGRTSYEQYF
TGTGCCAGCAGCCGTAAACTAAGCGGGAGGACCTCCTACGAGCAGTACTTC
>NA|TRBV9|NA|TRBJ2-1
CASSASVRGGYNEQFF
TGTGCCAGCAGCGCCTCAGTTAGAGGGGGATACAATGAGCAGTTCTTC
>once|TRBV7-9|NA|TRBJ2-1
CASSFITGNEQFF
TGTGCCAGCAGCTTTATTACGGGGAATGAGCAGTTCTTC
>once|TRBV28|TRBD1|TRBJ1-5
CATTGTANFARQHF
TGTGCCACTACCGGGACAGCCAATTTCGCACGCCAGCATTTT
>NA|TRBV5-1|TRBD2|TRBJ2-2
CASSLIAGGPTAGELFF
TGCGCCAGCAGCTTGATAGCGGGAGGGCCGACGGCCGGGGAGCTGTTTTTT
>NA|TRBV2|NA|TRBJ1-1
CASSDPNTEAFF
TGTGCCAGCAGTGACCCGAACACTGAAGCTTTCTTT
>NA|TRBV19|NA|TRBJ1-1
CASSIWGSTEAFF
TGTGCCAGTAGTATATGGGGGAGCACTGAAGCTTTCTTT
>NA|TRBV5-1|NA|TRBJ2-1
CASSLGGVRSYNEQFF
TGCGCCAGCAGCTTGGGAGGGGTGCGGTCCTACAATGAGCAGTTCTTC
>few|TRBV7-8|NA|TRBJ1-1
CASSLEVNTEAFF
TGTGCCAGCAGCTTAGAGGTGAACACTGAAGCTTTCTTT
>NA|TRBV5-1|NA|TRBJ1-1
CASSPLGLEAFF
TGCGCCAGCAGCCCTCTCGGACTGGAAGCTTTCTTT
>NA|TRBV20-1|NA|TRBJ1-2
CSVLGYTF
TGCAGTGTCTTGGGCTACACCTTC
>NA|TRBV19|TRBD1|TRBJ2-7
CASSKPDRGYEQYF
TGTGCCAGTAGTAAGCCGGACAGGGGCTACGAGCAGTACTTC
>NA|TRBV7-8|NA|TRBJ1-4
CASSLGRGAESEFF
TGTGCCAGCAGCTTAGGGAGGGGCGCGGAGTCGGAGTTTTTT
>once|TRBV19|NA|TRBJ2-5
CATEETEARPYQETQYF
TGTGCCACCGAAGAAACGGAGGCTAGACCGTACCAAGAGACCCAGTACTTC
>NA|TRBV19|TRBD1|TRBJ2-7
CASNGQGAYEQYF
TGTGCCAGTAATGGGCAGGGGGCCTACGAGCAGTACTTC
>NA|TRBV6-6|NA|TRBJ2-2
CASSYNRADTGELFF
TGTGCCAGCAGTTACAACAGGGCCGACACCGGGGAGCTGTTTTTT
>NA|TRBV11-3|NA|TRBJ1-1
CASSPRSQRGKNTEAFF
TGTGCCAGCAGCCCGAGGAGTCAAAGGGGTAAGAACACTGAAGCTTTCTTT
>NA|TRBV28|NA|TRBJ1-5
CASSSIGRGFNQPQHF
TGTGCCAGCAGTTCGATTGGCAGGGGATTCAATCAGCCCCAGCATTTT
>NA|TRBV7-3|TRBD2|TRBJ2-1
CASSLKGWGTSGSNEQFF
TGTGCCAGCAGCTTAAAAGGGTGGGGGACTAGCGGGAGCAATGAGCAGTTCTTC
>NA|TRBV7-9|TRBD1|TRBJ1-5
CASSRTGAGNQPQHF
TGTGCCAGCAGCCGGACAGGGGCGGGCAATCAGCCCCAGCATTTT
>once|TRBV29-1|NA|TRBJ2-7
CSVDGVSSYEQYF
TGCAGCGTTGATGGTGTTAGCTCCTACGAGCAGTACTTC
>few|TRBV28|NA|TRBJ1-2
CASSLLRANYGYTF
TGTGCCAGCAGTTTACTTCGGGCTAACTATGGCTACACCTTC
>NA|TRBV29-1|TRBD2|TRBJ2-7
CSVEVFSGRSSYEQYF
TGCAGCGTTGAAGTTTTTAGCGGGAGGTCCTCCTACGAGCAGTACTTC
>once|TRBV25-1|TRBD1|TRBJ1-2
CASSELKTGGGYTF
TGTGCCAGCAGTGAATTAAAGACAGGGGGTGGCTACACCTTC
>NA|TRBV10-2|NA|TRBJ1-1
CASRSATPGISEAFF
TGCGCCAGCAGATCCGCGACCCCCGGGATCTCTGAAGCTTTCTTT
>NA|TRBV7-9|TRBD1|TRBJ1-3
CASDGTDSGNTIYF
TGTGCCAGCGACGGGACAGACTCTGGAAACACCATATATTTT
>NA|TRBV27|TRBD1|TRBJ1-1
CASRRQGREAFF
TGTGCCAGCAGGAGACAGGGACGGGAAGCTTTCTTT
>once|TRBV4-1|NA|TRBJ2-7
CASTEGYEQYF
TGCGCCAGCACCGAAGGGTACGAGCAGTACTTC
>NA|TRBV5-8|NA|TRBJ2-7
CASSLIVRTASSYEQYF
TGTGCCAGCAGCTTAATTGTCAGGACCGCGAGCTCCTACGAGCAGTACTTC
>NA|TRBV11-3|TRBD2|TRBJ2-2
CASSLVGSGSFAGELFF
TGTGCCAGCAGCTTAGTGGGTAGCGGGAGTTTCGCCGGGGAGCTGTTTTTT
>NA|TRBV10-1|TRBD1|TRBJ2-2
CAGPGGRNTGELFF
TGCGCCGGCCCAGGGGGTCGGAACACCGGGGAGCTGTTTTTT
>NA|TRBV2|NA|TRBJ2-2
CASRYQGQELFF
TGTGCCAGCAGGTACCAGGGGCAGGAGCTGTTTTTT
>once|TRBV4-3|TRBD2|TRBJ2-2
CASSQVGLAGANTGELFF
TGCGCCAGCAGCCAAGTGGGACTAGCGGGGGCGAACACCGGGGAGCTGTTTTTT
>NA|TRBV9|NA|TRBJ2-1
CASSPGREQFF
TGTGCCAGCAGCCCCGGAAGGGAACAGTTCTTC
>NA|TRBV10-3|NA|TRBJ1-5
CAISAEEGQPQHF
TGTGCCATCAGTGCGGAGGAGGGTCAGCCCCAGCATTTT
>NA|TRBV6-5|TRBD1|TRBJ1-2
CASSAQGASYGYTF
TGTGCCAGCAGTGCACAGGGGGCGAGCTATGGCTACACCTTC
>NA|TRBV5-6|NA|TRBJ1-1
CASSLGRAGTEAFF
TGTGCCAGCAGCTTGGGGCGGGCGGGCACTGAAGCTTTCTTT
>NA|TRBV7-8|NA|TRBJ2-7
CASSGGEAYEQYF
TGTGCCAGCAGCGGCGGCGAGGCCTACGAGCAGTACTTC
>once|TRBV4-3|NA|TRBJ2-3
CASSQGRSLTDTQYF
TGCGCCAGCAGCCAAGGACGCTCCCTCACAGATACGCAGTATTTT